The 6 T cell receptor beta chains in this list originate from one sample, sequenced in a study of regulatory T cells in long-lasting Graves disease. Time point given: newly diagnosed GD, antithyroid drugs for less than 3 months. RNA isolated from PBMCs was used to make the TCR library. Construction of the TCR beta libraries employed iRepertoire HTBI primers in conjunction with Arm-PCR of CDR3 regions. In TCRdb, the multiplex PCR reads were re-called with MiXCR into one record per CDR3 protein. The profile shows about 420,000 distinct CDR3 sequences, roughly 17% of them singletons. The same sample was also studied in work on T cells in Graves' hyperthyroidism and ophthalmopathy.

Specimen: peripheral blood mononuclear cells (PBMCs), collected at new diagnosis, from a patient treated with antithyroid drugs. The receptors derive from a woman aged 18-35 years with Graves disease.

This rearrangement joins TRBV6-2 or TRBV6-3 to TRBJ1-5; D is uncertain. The CDR3 sequence is 15 residues long. Germline V gene sequence: CDR1 MNHEY, CDR2 SVGEGT. Trimming left V 2 bases short and J 6 bases short, with 14 bases between. This CDR3 reads CASSYLTADRQPQHF. As DNA, the CDR3 is TGTGCCAGCAGTTACCTCACAGCTGACCGTCAGCCCCAGCATTTT.

This clonotype occurred many times. V and J are TRBV20-1 and TRBJ2-7, with D perhaps TRBD1 (5 bases). From germline, CDR1 is DFQATT and CDR2 SNEGSKA (reference sequence). The CDR3 totals 13 residues. V lost 4 bases and J lost 2, with 12 bases in between. For the CDR3, the DNA is TGCAGTGCTATAACGACAGTAACCTACGAGCAGTACTTC. Amino acid sequence: CSAITTVTYEQYF.

This clonotype was recorded at least ten times. The chain carries TRBV6-2 or TRBV6-3 and TRBJ2-7; no firm D call. Germline V gene lookup returns CDR1 MNHEY and CDR2 SVGEGT. Trimming shortened V by 2 bases and J by 4 bases, and 9 bases separated the two germline ends. This CDR3 has 13 amino acids. The CDR3 nucleotides read TGTGCCAGCAGTTACGAGACACCATACGAGCAGTACTTC. Its protein is CASSYETPYEQYF.

The chain couples TRBV5-1 to TRBJ2-7; no reliable D call. This CDR3 has 13 residues. CDR1 and CDR2 (germline): SGHRS, YFSETQ. V was clipped by 3 bases and J by 0 bases, with 7 bases between them. CDR3 region: CASSYAASYEQYF. For the CDR3, the DNA is TGCGCCAGCAGCTACGCAGCCTCCTACGAGCAGTACTTC.

In its sample, this clonotype was seen many times. This chain uses TRBV10-3 with TRBJ1-1, with D uncertain. This CDR3 comprises 13 residues. CDR1 is ENHRY and CDR2 is SYGVKD in the germline V gene. V dropped 7 bases and J dropped 2 bases, with 11 bases sitting between them. The CDR3 nucleotides read TGTGCCATCAAGGGATGGGGTAACACTGAAGCTTTCTTT. Protein: CAIKGWGNTEAFF.

This clonotype has more than one count but fewer than ten. V usage is TRBV18 and J usage is TRBJ1-1, with D unclear. Trimming left V 3 bases short and J 6 bases short, with 8 bases between. From germline, CDR1 is KGHSH and CDR2 LQKENI. The CDR3 runs to 12 residues. The CDR3 DNA follows: TGTGCCAGCTCACCTCGAGCTTCTGAAGCTTTCTTT. Its translation is CASSPRASEAFF.